This T cell receptor beta chain was recorded in a study of T cell repertoires in breast cancer. Overall study context: Tumors, lymph nodes and blood came from breast cancer patients, plus healthy blood.

There are 13 residues in the CDR3. The germline CDR1 and CDR2 sequences are MNHGY and SAAAGT. Trimming took off 6 bases at V and 6 bases at J, with 11 bases between the two ends. Overall study results and limits: Partial tumor sampling and removing singletons may have missed real antitumor TCRs.

During the second nested PCR, blocking oligonucleotides suppressed genes that were not paired. MiXCR, run by TCRdb on the emulsion pairing reads, gives a single entry per CDR3 protein. The table records about 40,000 distinct CDR3 sequences, 45% of them present only once. In regard to this clonotype: Its antigen remains unidentified.

Paired alpha-beta TCRs of CD8+ T cells were analyzed by expanded emulsion RT-PCR. The sequencing sample was made of CD8+ T cells. This clonotype originated in a pool of human donors with breast cancer or a healthy control (not recorded which). V gene TRBV6-8 combines with J gene TRBJ2-2, with TRBD1 as a possible D gene (6 bases). The CDR3 here is CASRRTGPGELFF. Written as DNA, the CDR3 is TGTGCCAGCAGACGCACAGGGCCCGGGGAGCTGTTTTTT.